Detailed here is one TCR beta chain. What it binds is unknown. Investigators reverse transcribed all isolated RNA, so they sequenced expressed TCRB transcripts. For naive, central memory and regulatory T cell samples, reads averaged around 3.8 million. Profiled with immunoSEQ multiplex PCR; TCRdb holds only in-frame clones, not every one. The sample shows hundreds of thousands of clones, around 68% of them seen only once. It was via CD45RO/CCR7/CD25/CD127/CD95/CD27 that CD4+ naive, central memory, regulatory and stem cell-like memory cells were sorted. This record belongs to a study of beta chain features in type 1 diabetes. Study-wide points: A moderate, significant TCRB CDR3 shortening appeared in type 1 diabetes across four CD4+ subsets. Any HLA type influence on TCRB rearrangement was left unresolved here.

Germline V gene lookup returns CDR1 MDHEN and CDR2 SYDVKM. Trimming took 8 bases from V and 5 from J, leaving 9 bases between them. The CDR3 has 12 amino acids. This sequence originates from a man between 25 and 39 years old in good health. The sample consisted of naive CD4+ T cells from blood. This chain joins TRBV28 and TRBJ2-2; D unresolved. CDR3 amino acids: CASLLRTGELFF. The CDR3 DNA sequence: TGTGCCAGCCTTTTAAGGACCGGGGAGCTGTTTTTT.